This T cell receptor beta chain was identified during a study of cytomegalovirus exposure and HLA in healthy donors. For the study at large: A subsequent analysis reported that the roughly 120 validation repertoires were produced on the same platform that had also been used for the roughly 670 first-cohort repertoires. Study outcomes and limitations: It was approximately 150 TCR beta chains that were listed as cytomegalovirus-associated. The classifier reportedly diagnosed cytomegalovirus status with high sensitivity and specificity.

The CDR3 is made up of 11 amino acids. The germline gives CDR1 ENHRY, CDR2 SYGVKD. Trimming cost V 3 bases and J 5 bases, with 4 bases left between them. Sequencing was performed with immunoSEQ multiplex PCR; in TCRdb, only in-frame clones are kept and a portion is missing. This table holds around 58,000 clones, about 89% found once. With respect to this clone: Its specificity is unknown.

This TCR was recovered from a woman aged 18-30 years in good health and CMV-seronegative. The sequenced sample consisted of PBMCs. V and J are TRBV10-3 and TRBJ1-1; D remains ambiguous. CDR3 coding DNA: TGTGCCATCAGTGATCTGACTGAAGCTTTCTTT. It encodes CAISDLTEAFF.